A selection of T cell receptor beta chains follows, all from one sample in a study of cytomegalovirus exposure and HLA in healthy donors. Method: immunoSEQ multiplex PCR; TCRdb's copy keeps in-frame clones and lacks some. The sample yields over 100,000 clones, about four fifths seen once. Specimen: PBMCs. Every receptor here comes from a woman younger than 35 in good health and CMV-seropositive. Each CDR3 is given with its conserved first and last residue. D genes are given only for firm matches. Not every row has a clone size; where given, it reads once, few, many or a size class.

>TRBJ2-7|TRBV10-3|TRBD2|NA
CAIRPSSGTYEQYF
TGTGCCATCAGGCCCTCTAGCGGAACCTACGAGCAGTACTTC
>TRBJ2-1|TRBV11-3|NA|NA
CASSLSGVGYEQFF
TGTGCCAGCAGCTTATCGGGAGTCGGTTATGAGCAGTTCTTC
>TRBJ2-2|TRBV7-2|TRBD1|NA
CASSPRQGYTGELFF
TGTGCCAGCAGCCCGCGACAGGGTTACACCGGGGAGCTGTTTTTT
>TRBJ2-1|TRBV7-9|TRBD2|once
CASSLSGSPYNEQFF
TGTGCCAGCAGCTTAAGCGGGAGCCCCTACAATGAGCAGTTCTTC
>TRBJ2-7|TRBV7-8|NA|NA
CASSSTREDEQYF
TGTGCCAGCAGCTCAACTAGGGAGGACGAGCAGTACTTC
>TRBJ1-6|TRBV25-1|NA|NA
CASSEFVGEGSPLHF
TGTGCCAGCAGTGAATTCGTGGGAGAGGGTTCACCCCTCCACTTT
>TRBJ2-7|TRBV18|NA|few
CASSRGTLEQYF
TGTGCCAGCTCCCGCGGGACCCTCGAGCAGTACTTC
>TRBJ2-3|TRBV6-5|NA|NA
CASSSLSFADRLYF
TGTGCCAGCAGTTCACTCTCCTTCGCGGATCGGCTGTATTTT
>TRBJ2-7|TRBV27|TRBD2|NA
CASRLLAGAYEQYF
TGTGCCAGCAGGCTACTAGCGGGAGCCTACGAGCAGTACTTC
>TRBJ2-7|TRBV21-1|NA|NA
CASSKDRSGQGVYEQYF
TGTGCCAGCAGCAAAGATCGTTCAGGACAGGGAGTGTACGAGCAGTACTTC
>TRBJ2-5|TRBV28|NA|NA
CASSPPHGGAYQETQYF
TGTGCCAGCAGTCCTCCCCATGGCGGGGCGTACCAAGAGACCCAGTACTTC
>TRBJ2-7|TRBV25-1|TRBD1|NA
CASSVGTGYEQYF
TGTGCCAGCAGTGTAGGGACAGGCTACGAGCAGTACTTC
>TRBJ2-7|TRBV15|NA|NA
CATSRGGETYEQYF
TGTGCCACCAGCAGAGGGGGGGAGACCTACGAGCAGTACTTC
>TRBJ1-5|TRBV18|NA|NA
CASSPGRGNQPQHF
TGTGCCAGCTCACCAGGGCGGGGCAATCAGCCCCAGCATTTT
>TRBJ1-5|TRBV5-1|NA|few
CASSFFPSQPQHF
TGCGCCAGCAGCTTCTTTCCCAGTCAGCCCCAGCATTTT
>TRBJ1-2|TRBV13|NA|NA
CASREHGNYGYTF
TGTGCCAGCAGAGAACACGGGAACTATGGTTACACCTTC
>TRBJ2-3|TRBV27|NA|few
CASSSRGHPIDTQYF
TGTGCCAGCAGTTCTCGCGGGCACCCTATAGATACGCAGTATTTT
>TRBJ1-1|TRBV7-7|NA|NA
CASSPGPGDTEAFF
TGTGCTAGCAGTCCGGGCCCCGGGGACACTGAAGCTTTCTTT
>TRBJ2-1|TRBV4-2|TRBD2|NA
CASSQRIAGYNEQFF
TGTGCCAGCAGCCAGAGAATAGCGGGTTACAATGAGCAGTTCTTC
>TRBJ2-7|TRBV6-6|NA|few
CASSYFGELSNEQYF
TGTGCCAGCAGTTACTTCGGGGAACTCTCTAACGAGCAGTACTTC
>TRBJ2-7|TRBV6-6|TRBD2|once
CASSYRGGAGEQYF
TGTGCCAGCAGTTATCGGGGGGGCGCTGGCGAGCAGTACTTC
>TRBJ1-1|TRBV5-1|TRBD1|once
CASSVNRDREAFF
TGCGCCAGCAGCGTGAACCGGGACAGGGAAGCTTTCTTT
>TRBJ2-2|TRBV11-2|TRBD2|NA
CASIRGGRAVGELFF
TGTGCCAGCATCAGAGGCGGGAGGGCCGTCGGGGAGCTGTTTTTT
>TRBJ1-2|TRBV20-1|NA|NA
CSAKESYGYTF
TGCAGTGCTAAGGAGAGCTATGGCTACACCTTC
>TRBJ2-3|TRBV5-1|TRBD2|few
CASSTVLAGGDTQYF
TGCGCCAGCAGCACCGTACTAGCGGGAGGGGATACGCAGTATTTT
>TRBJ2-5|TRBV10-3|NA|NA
CAISEDGETQYF
TGTGCCATCAGTGAGGACGGGGAGACCCAGTACTTC
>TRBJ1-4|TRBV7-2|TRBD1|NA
CASSPGQGTNEKLFF
TGTGCCAGCAGCCCCGGACAGGGGACTAATGAAAAACTGTTTTTT
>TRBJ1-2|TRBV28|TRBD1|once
CASSLLWDRNYGYTF
TGTGCCAGCAGTTTATTATGGGACAGGAACTATGGCTACACCTTC
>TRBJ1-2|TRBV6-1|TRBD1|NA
CASNHRGVYGYTF
TGTGCCAGCAACCACAGGGGGGTCTATGGCTACACCTTC
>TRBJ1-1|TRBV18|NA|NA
CASSFGDTEAFF
TGTGCCAGCTCATTCGGGGACACTGAAGCTTTCTTT
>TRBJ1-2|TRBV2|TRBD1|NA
CASTPGDRGRGYTF
TGTGCCAGCACACCTGGGGACAGGGGAAGAGGCTACACCTTC
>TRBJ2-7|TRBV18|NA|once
CASSSSPTFNSYEQYF
TGTGCCAGCTCCTCTAGCCCAACTTTCAATTCCTACGAGCAGTACTTC
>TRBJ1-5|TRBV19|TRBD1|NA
CASSIDRGRGPQHF
TGTGCCAGTAGTATAGACAGGGGGCGAGGGCCCCAGCATTTT
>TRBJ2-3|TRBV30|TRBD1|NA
CAWSVTGVGTDTQYF
TGTGCCTGGAGTGTGACAGGGGTAGGGACAGATACGCAGTATTTT
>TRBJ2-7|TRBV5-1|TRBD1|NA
CASTRGQGMEQYF
TGCGCCAGCACAAGAGGACAGGGCATGGAGCAGTACTTC
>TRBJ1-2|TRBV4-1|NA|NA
CASSRLNGVVDGYTF
TGCGCCAGCAGCCGATTAAACGGGGTGGTGGATGGCTACACCTTC
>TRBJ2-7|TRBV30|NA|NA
CAWGGDSYEQYF
TGTGCCTGGGGAGGGGACAGCTACGAGCAGTACTTC
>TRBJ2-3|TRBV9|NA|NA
CASSARAATSTDTQYF
TGTGCCAGCAGCGCCCGAGCGGCAACCAGCACAGATACGCAGTATTTT
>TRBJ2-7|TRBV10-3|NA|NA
CAIRPTGTYEQYF
TGTGCCATCAGACCCACGGGTACCTACGAGCAGTACTTC
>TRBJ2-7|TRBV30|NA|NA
CAWSGRVAYEQYF
TGTGCCTGGAGTGGGCGGGTAGCCTACGAGCAGTACTTC
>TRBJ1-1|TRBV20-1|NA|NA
CSARTSYEAFF
TGCAGTGCCCGGACATCCTACGAAGCTTTCTTT
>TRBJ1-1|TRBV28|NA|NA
CASTYRTEAFF
TGTGCCAGCACCTACAGGACTGAAGCTTTCTTT
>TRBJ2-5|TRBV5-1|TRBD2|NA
CASSLAGTSGRETQYF
TGCGCCAGCAGCTTGGCCGGGACTAGCGGGAGAGAGACCCAGTACTTC
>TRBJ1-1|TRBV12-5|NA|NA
CASGLWGRVTEAFF
TGTGCTAGTGGTTTGTGGGGGCGCGTCACTGAAGCTTTCTTT
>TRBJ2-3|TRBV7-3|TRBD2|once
CASRGIAGVSSDTQYF
TGTGCCAGCAGGGGAATAGCGGGAGTGTCCTCAGATACGCAGTATTTT